This is a list of T cell receptor beta chains from one sample in a study of blood T cell repertoires in COVID-19. Clones were read by immunoSEQ multiplex PCR, and TCRdb kept only the in-frame ones, dropping some. Of 250,000 to 350,000 clones in the sample, about 89% were seen once. The sample was peripheral blood. These receptors all come from a woman aged 40 to 49 who had recovered from COVID-19. Both conserved end residues are part of each CDR3. Each record gives: CDR3 length, J gene, V gene, D gene, CDR3 protein. A D gene is named only where the DNA matches it firmly.

12 | TRBJ1-3 | TRBV15 | . | CATSRDQNTIYF
14 | TRBJ1-2 | TRBV19 | . | CASSILRANYGYTF
15 | TRBJ1-2 | TRBV27 | . | CASSPRLVADYGYTF
12 | TRBJ2-7 | TRBV12-3/TRBV12-4 | . | CASRKTGNEQYF
13 | TRBJ2-5 | TRBV7-2 | TRBD1 | CASSLDRDQTQYF
15 | TRBJ1-3 | TRBV25-1 | . | CASSSTGTPGNTIYF
12 | TRBJ2-3 | TRBV10-3 | . | CAISLDSDTQYF
13 | TRBJ2-1 | TRBV5-8 | TRBD1 | CASSLGGVGEQFF
13 | TRBJ2-1 | TRBV5-6 | . | CASSLDAGDEQFF
14 | TRBJ2-3 | TRBV19 | . | CASSEGTSTDTQYF
15 | TRBJ1-2 | TRBV30 | TRBD1 | CAWSHGQETNYGYTF
14 | TRBJ2-7 | TRBV27 | TRBD2 | CASSPWDYSYEQYF
15 | TRBJ1-3 | TRBV10-3 | . | CAISGASNSGNTIYF
15 | TRBJ1-4 | TRBV30 | . | CAWSVPGWSQEKLFF
14 | TRBJ1-4 | TRBV21-1 | . | CAAPPGDLGEKLFF
14 | TRBJ2-1 | TRBV29-1 | . | CSVVPWQRPDEQFF
14 | TRBJ2-5 | TRBV18 | TRBD1 | CASSARQGGETQYF
16 | TRBJ1-5 | TRBV2 | TRBD1 | CASSEVVGQGSQPQHF
12 | TRBJ1-6 | TRBV7-2 | . | CASSLESSPLHF
13 | TRBJ1-5 | TRBV6-5 | . | CASREGGNQPQHF
13 | TRBJ2-7 | TRBV5-8 | . | CASAGRNTYEQYF
13 | TRBJ2-1 | TRBV12-3/TRBV12-4 | TRBD2 | CASTGTTYNEQFF
13 | TRBJ2-7 | TRBV19 | TRBD2 | CASSGRSGYEQYF
16 | TRBJ2-1 | TRBV7-3 | TRBD2 | CASSRTSGSSYNEQFF
16 | TRBJ2-3 | TRBV3-1/TRBV3-2 | TRBD1 | CASSLSDRPVTDTQYF
14 | TRBJ2-7 | TRBV5-6 | . | CASSVTGPLEEQYF
16 | TRBJ2-3 | TRBV19 | . | CASSVGAGTGTDTQYF
16 | TRBJ2-1 | TRBV27 | TRBD2 | CASSQGTSGKNNEQFF
15 | TRBJ2-1 | TRBV29-1 | . | CSVESGGRPPGEQFF
15 | TRBJ1-6 | TRBV19 | . | CASSIRQEADSPLHF
13 | TRBJ2-5 | TRBV7-7 | TRBD1 | CASSGDREETQYF
19 | TRBJ2-3 | TRBV6-4 | TRBD2 | CASSDTYLAGGPSTDTQYF
17 | TRBJ2-2 | TRBV21-1 | . | CASSKGGVAGRTGELFF
15 | TRBJ2-3 | TRBV18 | . | CASSPPSYSTDTQYF
13 | TRBJ1-2 | TRBV19 | . | CASRMGGLYGYTF
15 | TRBJ1-2 | TRBV6-6 | TRBD1 | CASSYELGQDYGYTF
18 | TRBJ2-2 | TRBV6-2/TRBV6-3 | TRBD2 | CASSYSRTSGSRPGELFF
13 | TRBJ2-2 | TRBV13 | . | CASSLDMPGELFF
15 | TRBJ2-3 | TRBV19 | TRBD2 | CASSFWLAGTDTQYF
15 | TRBJ2-1 | TRBV19 | TRBD2 | CASSVTGLAAGEQFF
17 | TRBJ2-3 | TRBV4-1 | TRBD1 | CASSLSPGQEPTDTQYF
15 | TRBJ1-2 | TRBV19 | TRBD1 | CASSNRGGADAGYTF
14 | TRBJ2-1 | TRBV24-1 | . | CATSELAGGNEQFF
15 | TRBJ2-1 | TRBV28 | . | CASSLPAGLVHEQFF
15 | TRBJ2-3 | TRBV3-1/TRBV3-2 | . | CASSPAYRAADTQYF
11 | TRBJ1-1 | TRBV7-9 | . | CASRELTEAFF
19 | TRBJ1-4 | TRBV28 | . | CASSIRPGSRGGDNEKLFF
15 | TRBJ2-1 | TRBV28 | TRBD2 | CASSLGGLGADEQFF
16 | TRBJ2-7 | TRBV27 | . | CASSFQPARHPYEQYF
15 | TRBJ2-3 | TRBV19 | . | CASSFSGFFTDTQYF
17 | TRBJ2-1 | TRBV10-3 | TRBD2 | CAISYGLAGSSYNEQFF